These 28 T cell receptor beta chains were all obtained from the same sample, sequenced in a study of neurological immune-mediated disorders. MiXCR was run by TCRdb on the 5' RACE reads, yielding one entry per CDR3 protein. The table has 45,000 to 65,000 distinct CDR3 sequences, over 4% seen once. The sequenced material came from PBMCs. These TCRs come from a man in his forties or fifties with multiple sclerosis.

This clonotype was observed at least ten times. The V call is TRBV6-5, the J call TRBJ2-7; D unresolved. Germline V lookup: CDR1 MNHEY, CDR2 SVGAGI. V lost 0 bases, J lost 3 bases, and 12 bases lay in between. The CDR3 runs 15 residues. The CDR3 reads CASSYSPTENYEQYF. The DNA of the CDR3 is TGTGCCAGCAGTTACTCGCCAACAGAGAACTACGAGCAGTACTTC.

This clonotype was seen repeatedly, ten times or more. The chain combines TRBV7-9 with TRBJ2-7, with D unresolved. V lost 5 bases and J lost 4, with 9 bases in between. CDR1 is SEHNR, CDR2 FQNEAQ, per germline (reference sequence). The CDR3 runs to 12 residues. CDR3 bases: TGTGCCAGCAGCCAACTGGGGTACGAGCAGTACTTC. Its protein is CASSQLGYEQYF.

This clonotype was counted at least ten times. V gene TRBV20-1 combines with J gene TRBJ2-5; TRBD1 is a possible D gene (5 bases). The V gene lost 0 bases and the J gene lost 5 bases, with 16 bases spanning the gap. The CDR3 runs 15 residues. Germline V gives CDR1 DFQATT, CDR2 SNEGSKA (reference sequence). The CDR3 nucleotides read TGCAGTGCTAGAGATAGCAAGAAGGGGCCGGAGACCCAGTACTTC. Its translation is CSARDSKKGPETQYF.

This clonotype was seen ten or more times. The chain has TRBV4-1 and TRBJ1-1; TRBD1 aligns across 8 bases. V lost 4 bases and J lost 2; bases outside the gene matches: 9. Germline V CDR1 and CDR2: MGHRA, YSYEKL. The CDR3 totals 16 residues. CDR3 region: CASSPRSRGLNTEAFF. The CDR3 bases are TGCGCCAGCAGCCCCCGGAGCAGGGGGCTAAACACTGAAGCTTTCTTT.

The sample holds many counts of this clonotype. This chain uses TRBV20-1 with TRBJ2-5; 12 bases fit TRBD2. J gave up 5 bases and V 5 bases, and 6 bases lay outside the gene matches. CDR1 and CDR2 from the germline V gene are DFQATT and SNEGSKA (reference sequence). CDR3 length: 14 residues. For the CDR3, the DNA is TGCAGTGCTTATGGACTAGCGGGACGGGAGACCCAGTACTTC. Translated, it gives CSAYGLAGRETQYF.

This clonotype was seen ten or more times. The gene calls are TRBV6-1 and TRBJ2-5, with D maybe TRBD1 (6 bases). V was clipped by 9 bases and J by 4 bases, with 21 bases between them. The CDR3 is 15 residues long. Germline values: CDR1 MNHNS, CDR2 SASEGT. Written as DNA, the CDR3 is TGTGCCAGGCCAAGTAACAGGGCTGGTATAGAGACCCAGTACTTC. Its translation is CARPSNRAGIETQYF.

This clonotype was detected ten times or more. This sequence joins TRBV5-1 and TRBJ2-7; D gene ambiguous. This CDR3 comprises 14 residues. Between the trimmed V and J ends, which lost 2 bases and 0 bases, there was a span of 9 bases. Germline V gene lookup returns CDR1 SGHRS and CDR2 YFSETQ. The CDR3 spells CASSFERSSYEQYF. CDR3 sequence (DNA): TGCGCCAGCAGCTTTGAGCGAAGCTCCTACGAGCAGTACTTC.

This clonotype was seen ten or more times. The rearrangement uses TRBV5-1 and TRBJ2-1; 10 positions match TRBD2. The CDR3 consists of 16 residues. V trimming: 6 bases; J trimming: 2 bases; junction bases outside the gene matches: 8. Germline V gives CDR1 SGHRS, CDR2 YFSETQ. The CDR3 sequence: CASTRLAGATYNEQFF. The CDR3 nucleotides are TGCGCCAGCACCAGACTAGCGGGCGCCACCTACAATGAGCAGTTCTTC.

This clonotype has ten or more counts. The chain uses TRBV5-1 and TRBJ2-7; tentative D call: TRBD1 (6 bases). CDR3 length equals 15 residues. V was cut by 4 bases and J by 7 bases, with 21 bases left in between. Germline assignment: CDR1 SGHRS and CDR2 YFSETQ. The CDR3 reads CASSPGTFQGDEQYF. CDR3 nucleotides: TGCGCCAGCAGCCCCGGGACATTCCAAGGGGATGAGCAGTACTTC.

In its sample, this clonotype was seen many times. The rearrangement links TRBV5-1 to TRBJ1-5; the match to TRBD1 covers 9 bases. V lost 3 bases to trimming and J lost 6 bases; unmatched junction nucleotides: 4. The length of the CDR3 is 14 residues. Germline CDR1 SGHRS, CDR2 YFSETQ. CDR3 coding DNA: TGCGCCAGCAGCTACAGACAGGGGGGTCAGCCCCAGCATTTT. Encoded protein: CASSYRQGGQPQHF.

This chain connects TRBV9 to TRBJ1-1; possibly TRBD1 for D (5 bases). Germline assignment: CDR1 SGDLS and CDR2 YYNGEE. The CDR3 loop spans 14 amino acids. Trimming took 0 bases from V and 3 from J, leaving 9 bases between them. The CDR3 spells CASSVAGGDTEAFF. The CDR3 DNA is TGTGCCAGCAGCGTAGCGGGGGGGGACACTGAAGCTTTCTTT.

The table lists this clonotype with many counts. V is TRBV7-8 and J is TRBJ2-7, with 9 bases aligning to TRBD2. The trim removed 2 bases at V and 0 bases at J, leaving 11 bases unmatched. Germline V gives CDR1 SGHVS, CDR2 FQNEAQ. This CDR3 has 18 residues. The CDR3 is CASSLMLASGVLSYEQYF. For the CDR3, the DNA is TGTGCCAGCAGCTTAATGTTGGCTAGCGGGGTCCTCTCCTACGAGCAGTACTTC.

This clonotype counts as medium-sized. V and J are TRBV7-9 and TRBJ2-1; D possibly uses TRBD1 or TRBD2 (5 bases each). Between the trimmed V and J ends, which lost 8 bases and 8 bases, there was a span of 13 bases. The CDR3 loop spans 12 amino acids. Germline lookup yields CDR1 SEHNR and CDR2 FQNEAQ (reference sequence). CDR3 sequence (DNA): TGTGCCAGCCGGGGCCCACAGCATGAGCAGTTCTTC. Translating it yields CASRGPQHEQFF.

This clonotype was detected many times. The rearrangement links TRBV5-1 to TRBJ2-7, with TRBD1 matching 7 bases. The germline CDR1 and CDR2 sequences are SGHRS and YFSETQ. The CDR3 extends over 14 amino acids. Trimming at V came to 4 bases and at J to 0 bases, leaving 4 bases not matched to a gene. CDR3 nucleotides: TGCGCCAGCAGCCGGGACAGTAGCTCCTACGAGCAGTACTTC. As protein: CASSRDSSSYEQYF.

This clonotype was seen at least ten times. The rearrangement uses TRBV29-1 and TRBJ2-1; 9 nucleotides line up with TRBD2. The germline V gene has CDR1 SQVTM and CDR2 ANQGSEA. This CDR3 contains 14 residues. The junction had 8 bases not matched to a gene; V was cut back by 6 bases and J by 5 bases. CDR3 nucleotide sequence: TGCAGCGTCGACCCCGGGACTAGCAACAATGAGCAGTTCTTC. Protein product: CSVDPGTSNNEQFF.

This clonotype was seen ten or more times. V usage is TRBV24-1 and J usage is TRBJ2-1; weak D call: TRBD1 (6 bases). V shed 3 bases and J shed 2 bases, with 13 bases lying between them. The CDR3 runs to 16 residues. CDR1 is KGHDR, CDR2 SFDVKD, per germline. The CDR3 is CATSDHNRAAYNEQFF. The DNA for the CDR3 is TGTGCCACCAGTGATCATAACAGGGCCGCCTACAATGAGCAGTTCTTC.

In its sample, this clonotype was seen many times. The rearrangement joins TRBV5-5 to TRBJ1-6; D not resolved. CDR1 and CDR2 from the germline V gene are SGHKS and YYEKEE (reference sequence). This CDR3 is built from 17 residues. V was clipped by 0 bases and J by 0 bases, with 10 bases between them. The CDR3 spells CASSLGFKSSYNSPLHF. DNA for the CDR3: TGTGCCAGCAGCTTGGGATTCAAGAGCTCCTATAATTCACCCCTCCACTTT. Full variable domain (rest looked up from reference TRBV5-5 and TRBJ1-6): DAGVTQSPTHLIKTRGQQVTLRCSPISGHKSVSWYQQVLGQGPQFIFQYYEKEERGRGNFPDRFSARQFPNYSSELNVNALLLGDSALYLCASSLGFKSSYNSPLHFGNGTRLTVT.

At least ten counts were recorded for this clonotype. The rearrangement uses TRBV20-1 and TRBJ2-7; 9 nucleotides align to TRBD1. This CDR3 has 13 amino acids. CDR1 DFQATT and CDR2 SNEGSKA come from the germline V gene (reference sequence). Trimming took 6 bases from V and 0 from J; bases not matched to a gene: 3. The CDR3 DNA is TGCAGTGCCCGGACAGGGGACTCCTACGAGCAGTACTTC. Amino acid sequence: CSARTGDSYEQYF.

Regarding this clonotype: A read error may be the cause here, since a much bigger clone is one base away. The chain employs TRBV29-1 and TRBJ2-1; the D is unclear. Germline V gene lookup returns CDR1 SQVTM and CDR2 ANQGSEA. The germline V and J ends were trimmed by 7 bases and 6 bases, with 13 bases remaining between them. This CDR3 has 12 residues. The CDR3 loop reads CSGTQVPNEQFF. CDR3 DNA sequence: TGCAGCGGGACGCAGGTTCCCAATGAGCAGTTCTTC.

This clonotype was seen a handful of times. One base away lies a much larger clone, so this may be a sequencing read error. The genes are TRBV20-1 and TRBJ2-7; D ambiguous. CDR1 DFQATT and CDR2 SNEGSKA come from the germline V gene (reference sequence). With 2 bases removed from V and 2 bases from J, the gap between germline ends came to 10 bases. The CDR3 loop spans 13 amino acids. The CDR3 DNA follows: TGCAGTGCTAGATCAGAAAGGACCTACGAGCAGTACTTC. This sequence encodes CSARSERTYEQYF.

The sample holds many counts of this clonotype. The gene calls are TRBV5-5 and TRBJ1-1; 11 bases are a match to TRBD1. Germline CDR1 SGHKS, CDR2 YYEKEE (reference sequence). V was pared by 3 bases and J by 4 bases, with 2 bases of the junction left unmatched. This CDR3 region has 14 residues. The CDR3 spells CASSWTGGVTEAFF. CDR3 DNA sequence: TGTGCCAGCAGCTGGACAGGGGGCGTCACTGAAGCTTTCTTT. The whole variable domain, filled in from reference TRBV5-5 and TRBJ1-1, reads DAGVTQSPTHLIKTRGQQVTLRCSPISGHKSVSWYQQVLGQGPQFIFQYYEKEERGRGNFPDRFSARQFPNYSSELNVNALLLGDSALYLCASSWTGGVTEAFFGQGTRLTVV.

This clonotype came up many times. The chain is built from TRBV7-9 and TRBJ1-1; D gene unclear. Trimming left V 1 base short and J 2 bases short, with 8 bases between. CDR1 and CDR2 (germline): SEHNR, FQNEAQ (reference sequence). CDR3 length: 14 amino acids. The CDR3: CASSLDQINTEAFF. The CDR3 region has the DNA TGTGCCAGCAGCTTAGATCAGATTAACACTGAAGCTTTCTTT.

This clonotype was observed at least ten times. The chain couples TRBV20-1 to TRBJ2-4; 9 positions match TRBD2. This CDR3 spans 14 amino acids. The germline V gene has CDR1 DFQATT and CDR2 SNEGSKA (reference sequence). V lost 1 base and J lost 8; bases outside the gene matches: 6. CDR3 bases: TGCAGTGCTAGAGTAATAGCGGGGGCGGACATTCAGTACTTC. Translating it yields CSARVIAGADIQYF.

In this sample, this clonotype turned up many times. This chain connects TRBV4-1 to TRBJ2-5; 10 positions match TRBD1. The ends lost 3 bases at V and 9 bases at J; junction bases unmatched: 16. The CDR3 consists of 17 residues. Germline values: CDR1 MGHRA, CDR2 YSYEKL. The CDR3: CASSQDSTGGVLGAQYF. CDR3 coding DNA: TGCGCCAGCAGCCAGGACTCGACAGGGGGCGTTTTAGGGGCCCAGTACTTC.

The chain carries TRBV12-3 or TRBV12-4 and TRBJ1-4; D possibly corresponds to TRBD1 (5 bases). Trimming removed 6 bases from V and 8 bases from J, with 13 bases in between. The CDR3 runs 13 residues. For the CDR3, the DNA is TGTGCCAGCAGCTTGGGACGGAGCGAAAAACTGTTTTTT. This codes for CASSLGRSEKLFF.

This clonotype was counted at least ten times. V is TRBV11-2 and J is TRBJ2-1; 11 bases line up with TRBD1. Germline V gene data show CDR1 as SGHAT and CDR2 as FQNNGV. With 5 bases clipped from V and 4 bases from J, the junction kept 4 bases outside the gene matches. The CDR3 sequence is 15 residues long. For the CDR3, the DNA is TGTGCCAGCAGCCGGGGACAGGGGGTTTACAATGAGCAGTTCTTC. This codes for CASSRGQGVYNEQFF.

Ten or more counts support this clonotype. In DNA form, the CDR3 reads TGTGCCAGCAGTAGGGGACGGGAGAACACTGAAGCTTTCTTT. This codes for CASSRGRENTEAFF. The chain combines TRBV12-3 or TRBV12-4 with TRBJ1-1, with D possibly being TRBD1 (5 bases). The CDR3 is made up of 14 amino acids. V was clipped by 5 bases and J by 1 base, with 11 bases between them.

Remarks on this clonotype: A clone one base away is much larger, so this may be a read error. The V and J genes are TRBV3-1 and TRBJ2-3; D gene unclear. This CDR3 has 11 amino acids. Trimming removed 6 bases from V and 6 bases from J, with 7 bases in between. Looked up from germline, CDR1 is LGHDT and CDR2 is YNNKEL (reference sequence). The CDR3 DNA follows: TGTGCCAGCAGAACTCGGGATACGCAGTATTTT. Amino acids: CASRTRDTQYF.